This TCR beta chain appears in the sequencing data of a study of metastatic and nonmetastatic thyroid tumors. Across the study: Repertoire data that came from the blood and tumor or nodule tissue of malignant and benign thyroid patients were compared.

V lost 7 bases and J lost 4; bases outside the gene matches: 4. CDR3 length equals 13 residues. As processed by the authors: Between-group CDR3 differences, defined by clinicopathological status, yielded a distant-metastasis classifier for papillary thyroid cancer. TCRdb re-called the PCR reads via MiXCR. The V and J calls here are based on TCRdb, not the publication. The data show about 93,000 clones, over 8.5% seen once. For this clone: Its target is unknown.

Not a single patient had been given any form of treatment at any point before undergoing thyroid surgery. Whole-study findings and limits: As reported, TCR beta diversity in blood and tumor was significantly higher in malignant thyroid tumors than in benign nodules.

Specimen: blood. The receptor was derived from a female donor with papillary thyroid cancer or a benign thyroid nodule (not recorded which). Some clones in this sample may be carry-over from other donors' samples. The J gene is TRBJ2-7, the V gene TRBV12-3 or TRBV12-4; 10 nucleotides align to TRBD1. Here the CDR3 DNA reads TGTGCCAGCACCCCGGGACAGGGGTACGAGCAGTACTTC. Its translation is CASTPGQGYEQYF.